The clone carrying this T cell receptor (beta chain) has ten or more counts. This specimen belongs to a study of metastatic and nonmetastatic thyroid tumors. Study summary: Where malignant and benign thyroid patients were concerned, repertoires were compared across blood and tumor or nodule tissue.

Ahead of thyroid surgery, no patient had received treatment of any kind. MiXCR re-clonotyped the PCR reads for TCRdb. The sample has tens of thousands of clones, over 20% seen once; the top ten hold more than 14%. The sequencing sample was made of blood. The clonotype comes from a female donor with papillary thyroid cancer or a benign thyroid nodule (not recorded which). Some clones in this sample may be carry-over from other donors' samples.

The CDR3 region is CASSQDLAGRDTQYF. DNA for the CDR3: TGTGCCAGCAGCCAAGATCTAGCGGGAAGGGATACGCAGTATTTT. The chain couples TRBV4-2 to TRBJ2-3; 9 bases are shared with TRBD2. Trimming removed 0 bases from V and 6 bases from J; junction bases left unmatched: 4. This CDR3 has 15 residues. CDR1 is LGHNA, CDR2 YNFKEQ, per germline.